This T cell receptor beta chain was profiled in a study of CD8 T cells in Susac syndrome. With 4 bases clipped from V and 2 bases from J, the junction kept 5 bases outside the gene matches. The CDR3 sequence is 15 residues long. Germline CDR1 SGHRS, CDR2 YFSETQ. An amount of RNA that ranged from about 0.45 to 1 ug was reverse transcribed with random hexamers. Amplification of TCR beta CDR3 spanned 54 Vbeta and 13 Jbeta via immunoSEQ multiplex PCR. TCRdb called the immunoSEQ multiplex PCR reads again in MiXCR, with one record for every CDR3 protein. Among over 100,000 distinct CDR3 sequences listed, roughly 95% were seen once. TCR beta sequencing covered blood CD8+ and CD4+ T cells. Matching for age and sex applied to the controls, who were healthy donors. TEMRA cells were FACS-enriched, with CD8+ and CD4+ T cells isolated negatively.

The chain employs TRBV5-1 and TRBJ2-2; 7 bases are shared with TRBD2. This clonotype was sampled from a human donor in good health. The sample comprised CD4+ T cells from PBMCs. CDR3 protein: CASSIGLGNTGELFF. As DNA, the CDR3 is TGCGCCAGCAGCATAGGACTAGGAAACACCGGGGAGCTGTTTTTT.